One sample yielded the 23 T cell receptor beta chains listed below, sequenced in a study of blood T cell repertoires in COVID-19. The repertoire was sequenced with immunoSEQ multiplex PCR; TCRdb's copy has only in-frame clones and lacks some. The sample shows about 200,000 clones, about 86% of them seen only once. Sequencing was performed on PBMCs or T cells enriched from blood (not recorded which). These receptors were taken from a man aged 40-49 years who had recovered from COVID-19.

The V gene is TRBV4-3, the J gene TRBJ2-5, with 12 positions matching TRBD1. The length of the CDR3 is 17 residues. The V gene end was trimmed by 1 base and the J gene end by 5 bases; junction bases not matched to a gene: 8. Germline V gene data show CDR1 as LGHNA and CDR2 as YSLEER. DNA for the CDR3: TGCGCCAGCAGCCAAGTTGGGGACAGGGGGCTGGGCGAGACCCAGTACTTC. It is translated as CASSQVGDRGLGETQYF.

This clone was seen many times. CDR3 DNA: TGTGCCAGCAGTTCGCCGGCAGGGCCTAACTATGGCTACACCTTC. Protein sequence: CASSSPAGPNYGYTF. V and J are TRBV5-4 and TRBJ1-2, with TRBD1 as a possible D gene (5 bases). The germline gives CDR1 SGHNT, CDR2 YYREEE (reference sequence). The CDR3 sequence is 15 residues long. Trimming cost V 5 bases and J 0 bases, with 14 bases left between them.

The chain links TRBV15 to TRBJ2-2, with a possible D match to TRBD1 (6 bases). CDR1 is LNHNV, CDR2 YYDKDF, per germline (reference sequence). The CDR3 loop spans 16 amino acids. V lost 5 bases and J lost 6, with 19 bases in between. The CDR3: CATSQDARGFAGELFF. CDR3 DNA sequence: TGTGCCACCAGCCAGGACGCAAGGGGGTTCGCCGGGGAGCTGTTTTTT.

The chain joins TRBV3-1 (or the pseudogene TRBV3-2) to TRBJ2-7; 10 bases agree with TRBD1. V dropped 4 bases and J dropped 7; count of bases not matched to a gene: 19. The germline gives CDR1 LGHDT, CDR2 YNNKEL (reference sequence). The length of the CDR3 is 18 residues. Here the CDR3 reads CASSRISRTGQGIREQYF. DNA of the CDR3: TGTGCCAGCAGCCGAATTAGTAGGACGGGACAGGGGATAAGGGAGCAGTACTTC.

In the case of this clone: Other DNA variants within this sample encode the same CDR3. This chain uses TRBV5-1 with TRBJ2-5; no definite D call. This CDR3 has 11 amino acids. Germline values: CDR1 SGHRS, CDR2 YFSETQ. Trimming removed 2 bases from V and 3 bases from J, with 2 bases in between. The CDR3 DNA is TGCGCCAGCAGCTTTAAAGAGACCCAGTACTTC. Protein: CASSFKETQYF.

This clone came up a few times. CDR3 nucleotide sequence: TGTGCCAGTAATCCCCGGGAGAATAATTCACCCCTCCACTTT. This sequence encodes CASNPRENNSPLHF. The J gene is TRBJ1-6, the V gene TRBV28; D gene unclear. Trimming shortened V by 9 bases and J by 5 bases, and 14 bases separated the two germline ends. CDR3 length: 14 amino acids. The germline gives CDR1 MDHEN, CDR2 SYDVKM.

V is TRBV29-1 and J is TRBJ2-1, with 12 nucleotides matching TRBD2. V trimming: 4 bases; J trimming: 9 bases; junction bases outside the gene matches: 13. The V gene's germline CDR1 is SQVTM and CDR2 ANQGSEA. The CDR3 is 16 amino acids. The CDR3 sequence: CSVVPPSGGVGSEQFF. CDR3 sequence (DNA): TGCAGCGTTGTCCCCCCTAGCGGGGGGGTTGGAAGTGAGCAGTTCTTC.

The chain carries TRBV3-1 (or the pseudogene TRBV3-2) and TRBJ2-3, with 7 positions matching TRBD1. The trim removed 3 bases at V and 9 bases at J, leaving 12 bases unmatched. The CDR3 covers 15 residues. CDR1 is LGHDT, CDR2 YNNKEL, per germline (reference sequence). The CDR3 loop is CASSQPPGGTQTQYF. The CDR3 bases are TGTGCCAGCAGCCAGCCCCCAGGGGGAACACAGACGCAGTATTTT.

The CDR3 spells CASSFVIRPQHF. As DNA, the CDR3 is TGTGCCAGCAGCTTTGTAATTCGGCCCCAGCATTTT. The genes are TRBV11-3 and TRBJ1-5; D remains unclear. Per the germline V gene, CDR1 is SGHNT and CDR2 is YENEEA. This CDR3 spans 12 amino acids. V was shortened by 3 bases and J by 9 bases, with 9 bases between the two germline ends.

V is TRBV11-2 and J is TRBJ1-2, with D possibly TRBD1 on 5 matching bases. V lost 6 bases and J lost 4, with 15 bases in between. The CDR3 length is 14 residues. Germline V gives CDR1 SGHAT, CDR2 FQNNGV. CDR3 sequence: CASRQDNWSYGYTF. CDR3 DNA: TGTGCCAGCAGACAGGACAACTGGAGCTATGGCTACACCTTC.

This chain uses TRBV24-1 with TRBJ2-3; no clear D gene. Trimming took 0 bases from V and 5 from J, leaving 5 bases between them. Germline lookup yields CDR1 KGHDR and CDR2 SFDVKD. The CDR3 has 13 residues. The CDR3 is CATSDLLRDTQYF. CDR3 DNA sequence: TGTGCCACCAGTGATTTGCTGCGAGATACGCAGTATTTT.

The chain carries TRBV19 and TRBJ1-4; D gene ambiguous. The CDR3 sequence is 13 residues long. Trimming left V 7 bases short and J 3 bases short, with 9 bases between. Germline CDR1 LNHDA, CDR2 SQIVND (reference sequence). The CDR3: CASMEGANEKLFF. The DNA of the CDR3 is TGTGCCAGTATGGAGGGCGCTAATGAAAAACTGTTTTTT.

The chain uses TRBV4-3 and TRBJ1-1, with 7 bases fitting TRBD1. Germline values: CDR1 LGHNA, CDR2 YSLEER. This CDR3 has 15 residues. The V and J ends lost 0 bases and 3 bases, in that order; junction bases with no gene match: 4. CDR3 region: CASSQEHRGDTEAFF. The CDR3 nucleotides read TGCGCCAGCAGCCAAGAGCACAGGGGAGACACTGAAGCTTTCTTT.

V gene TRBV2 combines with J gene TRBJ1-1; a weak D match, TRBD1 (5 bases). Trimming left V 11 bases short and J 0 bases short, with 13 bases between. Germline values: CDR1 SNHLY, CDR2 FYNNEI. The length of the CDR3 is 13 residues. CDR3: CAGHRLLNTEAFF. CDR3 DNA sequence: TGTGCCGGACATCGACTCTTGAACACTGAAGCTTTCTTT. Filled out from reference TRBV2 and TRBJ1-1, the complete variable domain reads EPEVTQTPSHQVTQMGQEVILRCVPISNHLYFYWYRQILGQKVEFLVSFYNNEISEKSEIFDDQFSVERPDGSNFTLKIRSTKLEDSAMYFCAGHRLLNTEAFFGQGTRLTVV.

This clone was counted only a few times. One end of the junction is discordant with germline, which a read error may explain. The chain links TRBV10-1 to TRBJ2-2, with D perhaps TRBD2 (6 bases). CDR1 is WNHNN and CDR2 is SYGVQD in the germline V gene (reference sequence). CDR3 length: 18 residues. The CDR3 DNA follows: TGCGCCAGCAGTGATTGGAAGGAGGCGGGACTTGATCACCGGGGAGCTGTTTTT. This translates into CASSDWKEAGLDHRGAVF.

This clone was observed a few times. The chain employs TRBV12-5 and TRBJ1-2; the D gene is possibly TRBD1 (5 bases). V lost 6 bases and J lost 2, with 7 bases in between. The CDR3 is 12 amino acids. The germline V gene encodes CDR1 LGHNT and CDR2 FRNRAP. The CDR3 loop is CASGAGNYGYTF. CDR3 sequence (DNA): TGTGCTAGTGGCGCAGGGAACTATGGCTACACCTTC.

The CDR3 sequence is CASSKRTAETQYF. The CDR3 coding sequence is TGTGCCAGCAGCAAACGGACTGCAGAGACCCAGTACTTC. The V gene is TRBV9, the J gene TRBJ2-5; tentatively, D is TRBD2 (5 bases). V gave up 4 bases and J gave up 4 bases, with 11 bases separating them. The CDR3 runs to 13 residues. Germline CDR1 SGDLS, CDR2 YYNGEE.

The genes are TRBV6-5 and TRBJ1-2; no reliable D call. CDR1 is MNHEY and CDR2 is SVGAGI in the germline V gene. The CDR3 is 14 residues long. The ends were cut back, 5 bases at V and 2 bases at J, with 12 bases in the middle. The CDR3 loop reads CASSRGAWNYGYTF. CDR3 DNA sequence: TGTGCCAGCAGTCGGGGTGCCTGGAACTATGGCTACACCTTC.

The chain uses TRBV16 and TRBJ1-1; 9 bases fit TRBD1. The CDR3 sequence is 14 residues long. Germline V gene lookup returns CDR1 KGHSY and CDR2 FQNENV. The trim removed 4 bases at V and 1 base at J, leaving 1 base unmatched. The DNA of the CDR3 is TGTGCCAGCAGCCTGGACAGGGGGAACACTGAAGCTTTCTTT. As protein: CASSLDRGNTEAFF.

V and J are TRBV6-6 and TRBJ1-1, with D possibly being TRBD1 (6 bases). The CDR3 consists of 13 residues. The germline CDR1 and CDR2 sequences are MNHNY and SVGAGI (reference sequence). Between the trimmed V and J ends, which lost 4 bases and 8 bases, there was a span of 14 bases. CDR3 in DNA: TGTGCCAGCAGTTCCGTACAGGGAATAGAAGCTTTCTTT. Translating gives CASSSVQGIEAFF.

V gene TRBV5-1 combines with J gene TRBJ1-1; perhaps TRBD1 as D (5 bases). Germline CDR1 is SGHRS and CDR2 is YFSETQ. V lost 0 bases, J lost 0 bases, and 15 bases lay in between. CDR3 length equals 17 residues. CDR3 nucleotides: TGCGCCAGCAGCTTGGTTTTCGCGACAGTAATGAACACTGAAGCTTTCTTT. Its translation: CASSLVFATVMNTEAFF. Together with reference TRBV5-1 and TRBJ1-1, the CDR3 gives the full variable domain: KAGVTQTPRYLIKTRGQQVTLSCSPISGHRSVSWYQQTPGQGLQFLFEYFSETQRNKGNFPGRFSGRQFSNSRSEMNVSTLELGDSALYLCASSLVFATVMNTEAFFGQGTRLTVV.

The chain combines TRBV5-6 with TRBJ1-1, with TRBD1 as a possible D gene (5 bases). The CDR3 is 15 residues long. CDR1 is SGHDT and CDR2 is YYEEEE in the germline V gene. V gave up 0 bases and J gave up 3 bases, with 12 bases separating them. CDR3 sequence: CASSLEGADDTEAFF. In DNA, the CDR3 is TGTGCCAGCAGCTTGGAAGGGGCCGATGACACTGAAGCTTTCTTT.

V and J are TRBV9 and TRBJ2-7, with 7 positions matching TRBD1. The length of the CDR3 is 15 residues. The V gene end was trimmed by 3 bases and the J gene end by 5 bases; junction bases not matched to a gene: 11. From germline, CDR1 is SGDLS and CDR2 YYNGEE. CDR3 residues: CASSGDSNAENEQYF. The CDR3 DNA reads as TGTGCCAGCAGCGGGGACAGTAACGCGGAGAACGAGCAGTACTTC. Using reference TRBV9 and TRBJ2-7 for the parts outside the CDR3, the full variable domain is DSGVTQTPKHLITATGQRVTLRCSPRSGDLSVYWYQQSLDQGLQFLIQYYNGEERAKGNILERFSAQQFPDLHSELNLSSLELGDSALYFCASSGDSNAENEQYFGPGTRLTVT.